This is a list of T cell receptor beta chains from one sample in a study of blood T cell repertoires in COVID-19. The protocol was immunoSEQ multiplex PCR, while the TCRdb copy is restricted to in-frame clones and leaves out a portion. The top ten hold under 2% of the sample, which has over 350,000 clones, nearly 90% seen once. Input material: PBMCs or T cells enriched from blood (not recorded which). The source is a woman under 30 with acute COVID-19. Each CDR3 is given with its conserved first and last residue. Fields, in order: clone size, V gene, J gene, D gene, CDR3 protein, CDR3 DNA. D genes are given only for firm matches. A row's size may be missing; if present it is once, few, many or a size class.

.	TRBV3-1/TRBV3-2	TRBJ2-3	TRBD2	CASSQDRLAGSTDTQYF	TGTGCCAGCAGCCAAGATCGACTAGCGGGTTCCACAGATACGCAGTATTTT
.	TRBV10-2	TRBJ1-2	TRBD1	CASSGDRGSNGYTF	TGCGCCAGCAGTGGGGACAGGGGAAGCAATGGCTACACCTTC
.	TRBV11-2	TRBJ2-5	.	CASSSPTGWGTQYF	TGTGCCAGCAGCTCCCCGACAGGTTGGGGGACCCAGTACTTC
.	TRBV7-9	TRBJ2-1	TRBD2	CASSGTSGNTYNEQFF	TGTGCCAGCAGCGGCACAAGCGGGAACACCTACAATGAGCAGTTCTTC
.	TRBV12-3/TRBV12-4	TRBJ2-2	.	CASSLGGTGELFF	TGTGCCAGCAGTTTAGGCGGTACCGGGGAGCTGTTTTTT
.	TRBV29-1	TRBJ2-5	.	CSVVGAGPQETQYF	TGCAGCGTTGTAGGGGCAGGGCCACAAGAGACCCAGTACTTC
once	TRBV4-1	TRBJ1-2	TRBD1	CASSQEGQGYGYTF	TGCGCCAGCAGCCAAGAGGGACAGGGCTATGGCTACACCTTC
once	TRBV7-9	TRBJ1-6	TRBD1	CASSLGGQGASPLHF	TGTGCCAGCAGCTTAGGGGGACAGGGAGCCTCACCCCTCCACTTT
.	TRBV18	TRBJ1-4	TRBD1	CASSLGQPNEKLFF	TGTGCCAGCTCACTGGGACAGCCCAATGAAAAACTGTTTTTT
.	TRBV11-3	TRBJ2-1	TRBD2	CASSLGLAGVGEQFF	TGTGCCAGCAGCTTAGGCCTAGCGGGAGTTGGCGAGCAGTTCTTC
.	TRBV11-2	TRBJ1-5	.	CASSPDSHIPLYQPQHF	TGTGCCAGCAGTCCCGACAGTCATATCCCTCTATATCAGCCCCAGCATTTT
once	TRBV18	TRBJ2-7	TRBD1	CASSPGTGAYEQYF	TGTGCCAGCTCACCTGGGACAGGCGCCTACGAGCAGTACTTC
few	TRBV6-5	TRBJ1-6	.	CASSRGYNSPLHF	TGTGCCAGCAGTCGGGGATATAATTCACCCCTCCACTTT
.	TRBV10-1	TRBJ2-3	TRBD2	CASSESTGGRKDTQYF	TGCGCCAGCAGTGAGTCGACCGGCGGGAGGAAAGATACGCAGTATTTT
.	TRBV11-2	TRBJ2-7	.	CASSLVGVGNEEQYF	TGTGCCAGCAGCTTAGTCGGCGTCGGGAATGAGGAGCAGTACTTC
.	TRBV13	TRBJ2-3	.	CASSLRRLELTDTQYF	TGTGCCAGCAGCTTACGTCGACTAGAGTTAACAGATACGCAGTATTTT
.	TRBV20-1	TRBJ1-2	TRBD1	CSASNRGLGYTF	TGCAGTGCTAGTAACAGGGGGCTTGGCTACACCTTC
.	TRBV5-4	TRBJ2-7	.	CASSLQGSPYEQYF	TGTGCCAGCAGCTTACAGGGCTCCCCCTACGAGCAGTACTTC
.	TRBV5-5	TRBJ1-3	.	CASSQSQGAGNTIYF	TGTGCCAGCAGCCAATCTCAAGGGGCTGGAAACACCATATATTTT
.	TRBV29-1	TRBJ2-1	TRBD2	CSALGLAGVLSSSYNEQFF	TGCAGCGCCCTAGGACTAGCGGGAGTTCTTTCGAGCTCCTACAATGAGCAGTTCTTC